The rows below give T cell receptor beta chains drawn from one sample of a study of brain metastases from non-small cell lung cancer. Libraries were prepared by immunoSEQ multiplex PCR; TCRdb keeps only in-frame clonotypes and omits some of them. The sample has approximately 4,400 clones, more than 70% seen once. Sample: tissue from a brain metastasis. These receptors were taken from a donor at least 40 years old with non-small cell lung cancer. Both conserved end residues are part of each CDR3.

length	V	J	CDR3
15	TRBV2	TRBJ1-2	CASSQEDRGLYGYTF
16	TRBV6-2/TRBV6-3	TRBJ1-2	CASSLTEVTANYGYTF
11	TRBV20-1	TRBJ1-1	CSASKTTEAFF
16	TRBV10-3	TRBJ2-7	CAISELAQGHPIEQYF
15	TRBV6-6	TRBJ2-6	CASSRPSSGANVLTF
11	TRBV29-1	TRBJ1-1	CSAGRGLEAFF
16	TRBV6-5	TRBJ1-5	CASSSAGTEGAQPQHF
13	TRBV3-1/TRBV3-2	TRBJ2-3	CASSQGYQDTQYF
14	TRBV7-2	TRBJ1-1	CASQARGEDTEAFF
15	TRBV5-4	TRBJ2-3	CASSLDGGSTDTQYF
16	TRBV7-8	TRBJ1-6	CASSSPGQGLRSPLHF
13	TRBV7-3	TRBJ2-7	CASSLVSGSEQYF
14	TRBV6-1	TRBJ2-2	CASSDHTDTGELFF
18	TRBV28	TRBJ2-5	CASSLGPGLAGVGETQYF
15	TRBV28	TRBJ2-2	CASRLLRGNTGELFF
15	TRBV5-1	TRBJ2-7	CASSLVSAGIYEQYF
16	TRBV3-1/TRBV3-2	TRBJ2-1	CASSQYPIPRFNEQFF
17	TRBV28	TRBJ2-1	CASSGLSQGIHYNEQFF
12	TRBV28	TRBJ1-1	CASSFIPGEAFF
16	TRBV4-3	TRBJ1-4	CASSLHQGRTNEKLFF
13	TRBV15	TRBJ1-1	CATSRDRPAEAFF
16	TRBV6-4	TRBJ1-2	CASSEKPTGGLYGYTF
16	TRBV5-1	TRBJ1-5	CASSLDGQGGSQPQHF
14	TRBV28	TRBJ1-2	CASSLRNRGRGYTF
17	TRBV3-1/TRBV3-2	TRBJ2-7	CASSRTNRGAGSYEQYF
17	TRBV28	TRBJ2-3	CASSFVTGNFAADTQYF
11	TRBV2	TRBJ2-3	CASSDEDTQYF